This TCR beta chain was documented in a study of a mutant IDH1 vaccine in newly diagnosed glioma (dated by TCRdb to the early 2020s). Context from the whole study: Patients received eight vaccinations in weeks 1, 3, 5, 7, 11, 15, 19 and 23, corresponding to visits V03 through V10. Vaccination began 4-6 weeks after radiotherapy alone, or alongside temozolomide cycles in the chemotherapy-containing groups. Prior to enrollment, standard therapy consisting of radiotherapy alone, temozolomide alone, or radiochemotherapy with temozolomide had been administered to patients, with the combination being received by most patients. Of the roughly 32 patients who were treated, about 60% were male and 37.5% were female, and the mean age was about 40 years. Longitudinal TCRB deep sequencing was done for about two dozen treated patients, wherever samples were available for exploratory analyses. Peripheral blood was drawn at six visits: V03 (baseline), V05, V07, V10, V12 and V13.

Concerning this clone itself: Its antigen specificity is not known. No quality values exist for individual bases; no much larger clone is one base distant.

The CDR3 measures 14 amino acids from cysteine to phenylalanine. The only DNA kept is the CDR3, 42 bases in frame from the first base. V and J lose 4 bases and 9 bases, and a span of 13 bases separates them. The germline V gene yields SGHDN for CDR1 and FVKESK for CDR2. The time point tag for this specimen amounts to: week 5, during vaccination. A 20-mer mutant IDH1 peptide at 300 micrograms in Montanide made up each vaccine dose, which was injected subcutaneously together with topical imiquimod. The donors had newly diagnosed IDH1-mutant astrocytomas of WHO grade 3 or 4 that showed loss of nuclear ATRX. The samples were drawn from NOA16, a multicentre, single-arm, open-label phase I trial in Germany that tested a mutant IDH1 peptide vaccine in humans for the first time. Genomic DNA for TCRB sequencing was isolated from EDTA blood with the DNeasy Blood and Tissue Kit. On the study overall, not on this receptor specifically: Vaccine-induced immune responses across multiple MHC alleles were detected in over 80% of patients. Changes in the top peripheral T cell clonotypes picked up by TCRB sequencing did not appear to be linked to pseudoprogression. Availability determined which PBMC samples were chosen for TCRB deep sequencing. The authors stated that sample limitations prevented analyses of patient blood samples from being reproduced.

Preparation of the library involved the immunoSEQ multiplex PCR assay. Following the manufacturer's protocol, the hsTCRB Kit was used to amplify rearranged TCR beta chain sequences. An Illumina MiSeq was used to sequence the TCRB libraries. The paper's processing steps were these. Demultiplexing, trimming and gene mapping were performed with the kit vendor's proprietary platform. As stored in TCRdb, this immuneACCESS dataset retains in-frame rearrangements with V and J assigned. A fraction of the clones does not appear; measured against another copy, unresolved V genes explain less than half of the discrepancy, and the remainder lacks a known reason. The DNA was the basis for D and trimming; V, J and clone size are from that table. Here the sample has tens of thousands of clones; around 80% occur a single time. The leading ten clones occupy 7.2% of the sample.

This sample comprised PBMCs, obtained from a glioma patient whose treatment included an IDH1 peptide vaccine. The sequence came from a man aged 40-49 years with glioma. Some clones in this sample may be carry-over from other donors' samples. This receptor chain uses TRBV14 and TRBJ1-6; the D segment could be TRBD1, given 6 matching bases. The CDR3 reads CASSLTGTGSPLHF. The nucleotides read TGTGCCAGCAGCCTGACAGGCACCGGTTCACCCCTCCACTTT.